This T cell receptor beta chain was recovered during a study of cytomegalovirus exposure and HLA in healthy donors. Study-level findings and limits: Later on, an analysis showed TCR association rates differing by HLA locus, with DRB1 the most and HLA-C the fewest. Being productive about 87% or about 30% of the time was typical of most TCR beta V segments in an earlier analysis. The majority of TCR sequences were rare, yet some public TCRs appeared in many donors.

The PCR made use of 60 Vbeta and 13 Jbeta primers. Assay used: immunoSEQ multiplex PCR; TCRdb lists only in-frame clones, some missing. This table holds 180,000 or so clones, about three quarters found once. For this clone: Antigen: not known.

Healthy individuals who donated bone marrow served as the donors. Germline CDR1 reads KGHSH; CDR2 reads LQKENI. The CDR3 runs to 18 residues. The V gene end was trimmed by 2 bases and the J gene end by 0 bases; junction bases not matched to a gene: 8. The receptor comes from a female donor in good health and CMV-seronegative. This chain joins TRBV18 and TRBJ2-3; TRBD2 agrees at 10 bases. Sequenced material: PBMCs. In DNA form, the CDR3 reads TGTGCCAGCTCACCAGTAGCGGGGGGCTTTTTGAGCACAGATACGCAGTATTTT. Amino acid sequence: CASSPVAGGFLSTDTQYF.